Sequencing of this TCR beta chain was carried out in a study of T cell responses to AZD1222 COVID-19 vaccine. General study results and limits: A reported finding is that nearly half of spike-specific TCRs target unmutated variant regions. Recipients of AZD1222 seropositive at baseline numbered only 5 or 6. Spike-specific TCR breadth and depth rose after two AZD1222 doses.

Germline CDR1 reads MDHEN; CDR2 reads SYDVKM. The CDR3 sequence is 18 residues long. After removal of 5 bases from V and 0 bases from J, the junction contained 9 bases not matched to a gene. Details on this clone: Its antigen is as yet unknown.

Sequencing was performed with immunoSEQ multiplex PCR; in TCRdb, only in-frame clones are kept and a portion is missing. Seen here are approximately 260,000 clones, about 92% observed once, and the top ten hold less than 0.6%. The chain couples TRBV28 to TRBJ1-6; 8 nucleotides match TRBD1. This clonotype was obtained from an adult in good health. Sequencing used peripheral blood, obtained on day 0 of AZD1222 vaccination. The CDR3 region is CASSPPDRDLSYNSPLHF. CDR3 bases: TGTGCCAGCAGTCCACCGGACAGGGACCTCTCCTATAATTCACCCCTCCACTTT.